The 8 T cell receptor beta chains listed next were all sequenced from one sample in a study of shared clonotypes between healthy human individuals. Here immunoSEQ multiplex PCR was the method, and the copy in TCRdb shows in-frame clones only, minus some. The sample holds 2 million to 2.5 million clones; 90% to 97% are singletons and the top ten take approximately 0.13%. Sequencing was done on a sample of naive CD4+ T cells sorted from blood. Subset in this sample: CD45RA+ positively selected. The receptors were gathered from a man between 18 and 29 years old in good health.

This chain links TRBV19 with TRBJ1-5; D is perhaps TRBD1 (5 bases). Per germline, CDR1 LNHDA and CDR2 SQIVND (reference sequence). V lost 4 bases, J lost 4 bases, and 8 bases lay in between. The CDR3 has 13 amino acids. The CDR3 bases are TGTGCCAGTAGTAGCGACAGAAATCAGCCCCAGCATTTT. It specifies CASSSDRNQPQHF. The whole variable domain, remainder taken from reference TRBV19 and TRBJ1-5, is DGGITQSPKYLFRKEGQNVTLSCEQNLNHDAMYWYRQDPGQGLRLIYYSQIVNDFQKGDIAEGYSVSREKKESFPLTVTSAQKNPTAFYLCASSSDRNQPQHFGDGTRLSIL.

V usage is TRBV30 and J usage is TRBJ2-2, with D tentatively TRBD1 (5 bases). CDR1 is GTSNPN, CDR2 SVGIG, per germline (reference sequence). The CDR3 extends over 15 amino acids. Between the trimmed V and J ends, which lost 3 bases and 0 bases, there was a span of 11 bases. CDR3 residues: CAWRIRQTNTGELFF. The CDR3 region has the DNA TGTGCCTGGAGAATTCGACAGACGAACACCGGGGAGCTGTTTTTT.

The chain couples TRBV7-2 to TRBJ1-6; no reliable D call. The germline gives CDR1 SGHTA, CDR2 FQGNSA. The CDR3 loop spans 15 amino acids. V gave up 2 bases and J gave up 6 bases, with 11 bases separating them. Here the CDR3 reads CASSLFSYSNSPLHF. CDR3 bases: TGTGCCAGCAGCTTATTTTCTTACAGTAATTCACCCCTCCACTTT.

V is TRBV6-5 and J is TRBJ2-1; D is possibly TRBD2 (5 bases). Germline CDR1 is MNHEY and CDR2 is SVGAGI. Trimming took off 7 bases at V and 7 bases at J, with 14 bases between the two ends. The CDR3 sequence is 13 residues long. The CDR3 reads CASNNRGTNEQFF. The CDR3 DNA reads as TGTGCCAGCAACAACCGGGGTACAAATGAGCAGTTCTTC.

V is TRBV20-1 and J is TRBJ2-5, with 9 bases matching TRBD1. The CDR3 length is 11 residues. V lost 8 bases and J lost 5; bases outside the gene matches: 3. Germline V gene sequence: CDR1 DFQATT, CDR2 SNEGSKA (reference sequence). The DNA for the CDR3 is TGCAGTACAGGGGGCGCGGAGACCCAGTACTTC. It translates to CSTGGAETQYF.

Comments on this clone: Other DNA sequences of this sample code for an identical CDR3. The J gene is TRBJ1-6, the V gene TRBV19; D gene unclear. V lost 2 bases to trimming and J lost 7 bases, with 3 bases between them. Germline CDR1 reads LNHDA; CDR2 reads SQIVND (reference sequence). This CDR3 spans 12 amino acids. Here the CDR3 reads CASSILNSPLHF. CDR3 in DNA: TGTGCCAGTAGTATACTCAATTCACCCCTCCACTTT. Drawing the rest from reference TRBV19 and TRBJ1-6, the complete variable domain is DGGITQSPKYLFRKEGQNVTLSCEQNLNHDAMYWYRQDPGQGLRLIYYSQIVNDFQKGDIAEGYSVSREKKESFPLTVTSAQKNPTAFYLCASSILNSPLHFGNGTRLTVT.

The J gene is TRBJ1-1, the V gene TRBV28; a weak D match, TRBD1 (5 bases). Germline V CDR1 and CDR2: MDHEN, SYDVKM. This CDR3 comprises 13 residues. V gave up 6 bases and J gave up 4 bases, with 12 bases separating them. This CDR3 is CASRQGGGTEAFF. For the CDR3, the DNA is TGTGCCAGCAGGCAGGGCGGGGGCACTGAAGCTTTCTTT.

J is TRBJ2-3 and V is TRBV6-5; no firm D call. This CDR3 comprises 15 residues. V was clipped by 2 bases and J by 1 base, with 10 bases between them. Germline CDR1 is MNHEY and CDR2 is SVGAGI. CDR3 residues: CASSYNGLGTDTQYF. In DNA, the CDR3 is TGTGCCAGCAGTTACAATGGGTTGGGCACAGATACGCAGTATTTT.